This T cell receptor (beta chain) was obtained from a study of cytomegalovirus exposure and HLA in healthy donors. Study findings and constraints: TCR beta V- and J-gene trimming, according to a later analysis, was linked to a missense DCLRE1C variant. In a later analysis, HLA-associated beta chains showed higher expansion and lower generation probabilities than comparable chains. Reportedly, fewer N-insertions than the roughly 690-donor mean appeared in an Asian-associated ancestry cluster in a later analysis. According to an earlier analysis, most TCR beta V segments yielded productive rearrangements about 90% or about 30% of the time.

A word on this clone: The antigen is undetermined.

The germline CDR1 and CDR2 sequences are SEHNR and FQNEAQ (reference sequence). The J segment lost 8 bases and the V segment lost 1 base, leaving 4 bases of the junction unmatched. CDR3 length equals 15 residues. 60 Vbeta and 13 Jbeta primers were used in PCR. TCRdb's copy holds only in-frame clones and misses some; the assay was immunoSEQ multiplex PCR. The sample consists of 110,000 or so clones, about 86% of them appearing once. The sequencing input was PBMCs. This clonotype originated in a woman aged 25 to 39 in good health and CMV-seronegative. The chain couples TRBV7-9 to TRBJ2-1; TRBD2 matches 11 bases. The CDR3, as DNA: TGTGCCAGCAGCTTAGAACTAGCGGGAGTGGATGAGCAGTTCTTC. Its translation is CASSLELAGVDEQFF.